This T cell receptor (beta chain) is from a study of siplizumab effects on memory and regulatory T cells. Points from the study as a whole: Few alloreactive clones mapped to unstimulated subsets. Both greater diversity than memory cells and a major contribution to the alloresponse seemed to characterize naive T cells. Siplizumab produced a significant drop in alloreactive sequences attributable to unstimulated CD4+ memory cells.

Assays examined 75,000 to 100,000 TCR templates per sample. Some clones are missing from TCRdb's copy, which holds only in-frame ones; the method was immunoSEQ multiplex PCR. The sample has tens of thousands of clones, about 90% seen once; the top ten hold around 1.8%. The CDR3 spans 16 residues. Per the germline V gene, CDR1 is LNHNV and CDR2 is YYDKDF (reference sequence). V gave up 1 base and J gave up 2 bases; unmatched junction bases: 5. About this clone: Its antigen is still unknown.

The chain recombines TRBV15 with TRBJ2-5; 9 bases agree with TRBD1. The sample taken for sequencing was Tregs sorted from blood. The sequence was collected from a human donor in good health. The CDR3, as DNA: TGTGCCACCAGCAGAGGTGCAGGGACAGGGCAAGAGACCCAGTACTTC. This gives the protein CATSRGAGTGQETQYF. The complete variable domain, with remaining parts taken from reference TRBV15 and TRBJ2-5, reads DAMVIQNPRYQVTQFGKPVTLSCSQTLNHNVMYWYQQKSSQAPKLLFHYYDKDFNNEADTPDNFQSRRPNTSFCFLDIRSPGLGDTAMYLCATSRGAGTGQETQYFGPGTRLLVL.